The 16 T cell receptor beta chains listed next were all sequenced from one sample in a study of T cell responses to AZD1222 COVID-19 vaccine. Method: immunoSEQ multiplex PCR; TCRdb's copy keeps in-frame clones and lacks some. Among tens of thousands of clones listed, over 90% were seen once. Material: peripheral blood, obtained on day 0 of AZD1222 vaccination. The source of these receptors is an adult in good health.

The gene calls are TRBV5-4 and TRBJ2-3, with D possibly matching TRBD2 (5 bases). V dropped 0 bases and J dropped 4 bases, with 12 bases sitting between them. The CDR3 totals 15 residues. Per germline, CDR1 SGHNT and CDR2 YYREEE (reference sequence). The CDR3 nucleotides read TGTGCCAGCAGCTTGGTAGGTTCTAGCCCAGATACGCAGTATTTT. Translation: CASSLVGSSPDTQYF. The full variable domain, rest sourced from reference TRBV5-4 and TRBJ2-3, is ETGVTQSPTHLIKTRGQQVTLRCSSQSGHNTVSWYQQALGQGPQFIFQYYREEENGRGNFPPRFSGLQFPNYSSELNVNALELDDSALYLCASSLVGSSPDTQYFGPGTRLTVL.

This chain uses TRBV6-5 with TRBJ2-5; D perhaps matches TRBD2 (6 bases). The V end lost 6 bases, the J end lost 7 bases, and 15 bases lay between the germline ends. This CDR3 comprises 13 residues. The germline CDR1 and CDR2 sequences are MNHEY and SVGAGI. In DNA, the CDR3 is TGTGCCAGCAGGTCTACGGCCGGGGGGACCCAGTACTTC. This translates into CASRSTAGGTQYF.

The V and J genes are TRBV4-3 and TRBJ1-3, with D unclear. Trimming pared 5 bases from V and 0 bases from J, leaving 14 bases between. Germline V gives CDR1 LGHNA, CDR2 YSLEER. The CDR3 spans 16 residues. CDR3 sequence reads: CASSRSEETSGNTIYF. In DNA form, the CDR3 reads TGCGCCAGCAGCAGGTCGGAGGAGACCTCTGGAAACACCATATATTTT.

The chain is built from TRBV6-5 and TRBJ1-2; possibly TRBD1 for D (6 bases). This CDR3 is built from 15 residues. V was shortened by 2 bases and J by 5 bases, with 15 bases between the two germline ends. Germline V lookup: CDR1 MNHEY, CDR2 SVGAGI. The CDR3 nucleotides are TGTGCCAGCAGTTACACGGGCGGGACATCGTATGGCTACACCTTC. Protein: CASSYTGGTSYGYTF.

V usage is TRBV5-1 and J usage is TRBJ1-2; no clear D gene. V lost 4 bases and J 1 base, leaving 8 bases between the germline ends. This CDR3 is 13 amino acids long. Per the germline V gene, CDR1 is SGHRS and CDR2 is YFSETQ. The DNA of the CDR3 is TGCGCCAGCAGCCTCGACGGTAACTATGGCTACACCTTC. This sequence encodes CASSLDGNYGYTF.

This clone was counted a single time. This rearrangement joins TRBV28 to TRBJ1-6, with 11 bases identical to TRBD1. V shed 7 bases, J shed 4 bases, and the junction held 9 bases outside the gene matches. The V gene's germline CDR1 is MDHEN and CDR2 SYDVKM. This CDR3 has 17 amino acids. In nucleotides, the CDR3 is TGTGCCAGCAATTCCGGACAGGGGGCGACTTATAATTCACCCCTCCACTTT. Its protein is CASNSGQGATYNSPLHF.

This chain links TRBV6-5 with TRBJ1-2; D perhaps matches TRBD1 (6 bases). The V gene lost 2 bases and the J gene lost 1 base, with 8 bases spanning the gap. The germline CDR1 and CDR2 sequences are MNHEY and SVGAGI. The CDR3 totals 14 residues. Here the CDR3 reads CASSYNRDNYGYTF. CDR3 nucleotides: TGTGCCAGCAGTTACAACAGGGATAACTATGGCTACACCTTC.

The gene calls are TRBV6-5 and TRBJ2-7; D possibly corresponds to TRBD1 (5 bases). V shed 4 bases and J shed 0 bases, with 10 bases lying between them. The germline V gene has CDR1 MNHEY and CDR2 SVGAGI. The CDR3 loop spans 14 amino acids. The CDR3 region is CASSLYRSSYEQYF. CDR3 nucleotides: TGTGCCAGCAGTTTGTACAGGAGCTCCTACGAGCAGTACTTC.

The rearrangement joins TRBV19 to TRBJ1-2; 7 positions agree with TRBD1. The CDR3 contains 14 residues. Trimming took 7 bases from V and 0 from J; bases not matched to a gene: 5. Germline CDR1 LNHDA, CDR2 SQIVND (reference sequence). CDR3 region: CASTRQGPNYGYTF. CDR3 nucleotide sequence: TGTGCCAGTACCCGACAGGGCCCTAACTATGGCTACACCTTC.

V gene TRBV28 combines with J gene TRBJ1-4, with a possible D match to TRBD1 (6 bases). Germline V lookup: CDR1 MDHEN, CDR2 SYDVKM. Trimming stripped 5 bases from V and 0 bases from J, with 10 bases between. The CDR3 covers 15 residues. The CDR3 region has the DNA TGTGCCAGCAGTGTCCGGACAGCAACTAATGAAAAACTGTTTTTT. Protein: CASSVRTATNEKLFF.

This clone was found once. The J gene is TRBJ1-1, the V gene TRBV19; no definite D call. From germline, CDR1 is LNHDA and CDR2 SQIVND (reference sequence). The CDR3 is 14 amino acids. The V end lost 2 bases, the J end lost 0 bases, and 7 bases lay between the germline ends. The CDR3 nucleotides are TGTGCCAGTAGTATACCGCTACTGAACACTGAAGCTTTCTTT. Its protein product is CASSIPLLNTEAFF.

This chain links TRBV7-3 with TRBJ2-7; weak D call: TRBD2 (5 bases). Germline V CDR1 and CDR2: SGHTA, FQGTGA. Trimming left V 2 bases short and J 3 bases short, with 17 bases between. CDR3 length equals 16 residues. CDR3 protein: CASSLDDGVVIYEQYF. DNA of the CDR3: TGTGCCAGCAGCTTAGATGACGGGGTGGTAATCTACGAGCAGTACTTC.

The CDR3 spells CASSTTGGNTEAFF. CDR3 sequence (DNA): TGTGCCAGCAGTACTACAGGGGGGAACACTGAAGCTTTCTTT. The genes are TRBV28 and TRBJ1-1; 8 bases fit TRBD1. The germline V gene has CDR1 MDHEN and CDR2 SYDVKM. This CDR3 is 14 amino acids long. Losses at the gene ends were 5 bases for V and 1 base for J; bases not matched to a gene: 3. Filled out from reference TRBV28 and TRBJ1-1, the complete variable domain reads DVKVTQSSRYLVKRTGEKVFLECVQDMDHENMFWYRQDPGLGLRLIYFSYDVKMKEKGDIPEGYSVSREKKERFSLILESASTNQTSMYLCASSTTGGNTEAFFGQGTRLTVV.

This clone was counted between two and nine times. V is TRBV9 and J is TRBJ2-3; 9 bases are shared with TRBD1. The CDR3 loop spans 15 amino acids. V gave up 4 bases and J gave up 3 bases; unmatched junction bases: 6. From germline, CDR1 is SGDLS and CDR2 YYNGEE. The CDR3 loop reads CASSFWTGETDTQYF. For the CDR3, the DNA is TGTGCCAGCAGCTTCTGGACAGGGGAGACAGATACGCAGTATTTT. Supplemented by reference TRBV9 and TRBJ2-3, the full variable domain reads DSGVTQTPKHLITATGQRVTLRCSPRSGDLSVYWYQQSLDQGLQFLIQYYNGEERAKGNILERFSAQQFPDLHSELNLSSLELGDSALYFCASSFWTGETDTQYFGPGTRLTVL.

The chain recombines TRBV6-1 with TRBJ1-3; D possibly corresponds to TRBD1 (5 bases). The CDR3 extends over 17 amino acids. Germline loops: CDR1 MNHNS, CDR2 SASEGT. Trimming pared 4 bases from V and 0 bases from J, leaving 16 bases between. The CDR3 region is CASSASRDGDSGNTIYF. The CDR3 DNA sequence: TGTGCCAGCAGTGCATCCAGGGACGGCGACTCTGGAAACACCATATATTTT.

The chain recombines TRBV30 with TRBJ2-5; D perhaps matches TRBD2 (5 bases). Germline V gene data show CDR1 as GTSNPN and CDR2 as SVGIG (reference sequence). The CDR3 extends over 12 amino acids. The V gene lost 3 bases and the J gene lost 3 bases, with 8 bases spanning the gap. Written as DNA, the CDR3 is TGTGCCTGGAGGCGGGCCGAAGAGACCCAGTACTTC. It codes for CAWRRAEETQYF.